This TCR beta chain was recorded in a study of shared clonotypes between healthy human individuals. Study context: Three plates were used per donor for CD4 naive, three for CD4 memory, two for CD8 naive and one for CD8 memory. Study-wide results and limits: Memory subsets had estimated richness that was generally smaller than that of naive subsets. Clonotypes which were not shared had lower generation probabilities than clonotypes that all four donors shared. Rarefaction showed that sequencing of sorted subsets was incomplete (despite large depth).

The assay was immunoSEQ multiplex PCR, and TCRdb's table has in-frame clones only and misses some. The sample carries some 740,000 clones, 90% to 95% recorded once. Regarding this clone: What it binds is not known.

The CDR3 consists of 14 residues. Germline CDR1 SEHNR, CDR2 FQNEAQ (reference sequence). V gave up 4 bases and J gave up 4 bases, with 14 bases separating them. Terminally differentiated effector memory CD45RA+ cells were left out of the naive CD8 fraction, which was CD45RO-negative and positively selected for CCR7. The receptor was derived from a young man in good health. The sample comprised naive CD8+ T cells sorted from blood. The chain recombines TRBV7-9 with TRBJ2-7; TRBD1 is a possible D gene (5 bases). Written as DNA, the CDR3 is TGTGCCAGCAGCTCGACAGCGCGGCTTTACGAGCAGTACTTC. It encodes CASSSTARLYEQYF. Full variable domain (rest looked up from reference TRBV7-9 and TRBJ2-7): DTGVSQNPRHKITKRGQNVTFRCDPISEHNRLYWYRQTLGQGPEFLTYFQNEAQLEKSRLLSDRFSAERPKGSFSTLEIQRTEQGDSAMYLCASSSTARLYEQYFGPGTRLTVT.